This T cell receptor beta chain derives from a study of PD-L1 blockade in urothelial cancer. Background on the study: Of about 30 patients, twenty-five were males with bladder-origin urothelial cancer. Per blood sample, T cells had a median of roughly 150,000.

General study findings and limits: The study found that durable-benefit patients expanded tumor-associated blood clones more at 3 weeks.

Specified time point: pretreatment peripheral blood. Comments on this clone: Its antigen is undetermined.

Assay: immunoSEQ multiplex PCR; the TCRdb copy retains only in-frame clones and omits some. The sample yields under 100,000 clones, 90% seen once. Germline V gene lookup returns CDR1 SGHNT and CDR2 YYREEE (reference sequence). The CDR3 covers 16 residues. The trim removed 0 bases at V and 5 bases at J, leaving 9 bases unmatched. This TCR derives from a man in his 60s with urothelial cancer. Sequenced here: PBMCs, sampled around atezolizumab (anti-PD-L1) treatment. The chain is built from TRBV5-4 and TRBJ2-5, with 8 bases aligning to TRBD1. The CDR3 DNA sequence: TGTGCCAGCAGCTTGGCTCCGGACAGGGCAGGGGAGACCCAGTACTTC. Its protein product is CASSLAPDRAGETQYF.